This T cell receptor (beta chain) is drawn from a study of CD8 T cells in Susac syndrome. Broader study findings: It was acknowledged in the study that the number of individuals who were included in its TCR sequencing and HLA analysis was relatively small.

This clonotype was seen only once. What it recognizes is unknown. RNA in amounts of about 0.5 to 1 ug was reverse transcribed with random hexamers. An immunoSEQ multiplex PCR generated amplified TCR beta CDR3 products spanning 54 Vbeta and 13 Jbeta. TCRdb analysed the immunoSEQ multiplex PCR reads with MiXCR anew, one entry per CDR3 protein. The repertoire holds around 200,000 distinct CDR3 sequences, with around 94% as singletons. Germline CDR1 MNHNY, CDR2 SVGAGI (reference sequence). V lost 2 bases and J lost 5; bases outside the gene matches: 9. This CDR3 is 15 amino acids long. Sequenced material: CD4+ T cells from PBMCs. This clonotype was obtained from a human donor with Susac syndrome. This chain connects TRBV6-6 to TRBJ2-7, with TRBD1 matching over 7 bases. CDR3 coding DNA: TGTGCCAGCAGTTACCCCGTCGGCAGGGGGAACGAGCAGTACTTC. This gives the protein CASSYPVGRGNEQYF.